Listed here is a single T cell receptor (beta chain). Antigen unknown. The J segment lost 0 bases and the V segment lost 4 bases, leaving 5 bases of the junction unmatched. CDR1 is GTSNPN, CDR2 SVGIG, per germline (reference sequence). The CDR3 totals 15 residues. Sequencing of cultured CD4+ T cell DNA used the Oncomine TCR Beta short-read assay. TCRdb re-called the PCR reads with MiXCR, one entry per CDR3 protein. The top ten clones hold 20% to 25% of a sample with about 4,400 distinct CDR3 sequences, approximately 20% of them seen once. The sample belongs to a study of vaccination and CD4 T cells after COVID-19. Study as a whole: Two-dose vaccination with either BNT162b2 or mRNA-1273 was given to participants.

Treatment: approximately 11-day PBMC culture with coronavirus spike peptide pools or control peptides (ViraFEST assay). Sequenced material: CD4+ T cells from blood, cultured in vitro. This sequence joins TRBV30 and TRBJ2-7; the match to TRBD1 covers 11 bases. The receptor was isolated from a human donor who had recovered from COVID-19. The CDR3 region is CAWTYGTGGSYEQYF. The DNA for the CDR3 is TGTGCCTGGACCTACGGGACAGGGGGCTCCTACGAGCAGTACTTC.